The T cell receptor beta chain described here comes from a study of blood T cells in healthy people across ages. Through a sample-barcoded 5' primer and a J-beta primer mix, a second PCR was run for roughly 7 to 12 cycles. Template switching added a 12-random-nucleotide identifier to every cDNA molecule. In TCRdb, the 5' RACE reads were re-called with MiXCR into one record per CDR3 protein. The table shows about 800,000 distinct CDR3 sequences, with roughly 64% occurring only once. Findings of the study overall: With age, beta diversity per million T cells declined roughly linearly, significantly by over 35. Changes in expanded clonotypes were possibly confounded, as the CMV status of donors was unknown. Underestimates were what the diversity estimates from one million T cells were considered to be.

Remarks on this clonotype: Its matching antigen is unknown.

Per the germline V gene, CDR1 is MNHEY and CDR2 is SVGEGT. Trimming left V 3 bases short and J 0 bases short, with 9 bases between. The CDR3 covers 14 residues. The specimen sequenced was blood. The TCR comes from a man aged 25 to 45 in good health. The genes are TRBV6-2 or TRBV6-3 and TRBJ2-7; the D call may be TRBD1 or TRBD2 (5 bases each). CDR3 protein: CASSYRGSSYEQYF. DNA for the CDR3: TGTGCCAGCAGTTATCGGGGCAGCTCCTACGAGCAGTACTTC.